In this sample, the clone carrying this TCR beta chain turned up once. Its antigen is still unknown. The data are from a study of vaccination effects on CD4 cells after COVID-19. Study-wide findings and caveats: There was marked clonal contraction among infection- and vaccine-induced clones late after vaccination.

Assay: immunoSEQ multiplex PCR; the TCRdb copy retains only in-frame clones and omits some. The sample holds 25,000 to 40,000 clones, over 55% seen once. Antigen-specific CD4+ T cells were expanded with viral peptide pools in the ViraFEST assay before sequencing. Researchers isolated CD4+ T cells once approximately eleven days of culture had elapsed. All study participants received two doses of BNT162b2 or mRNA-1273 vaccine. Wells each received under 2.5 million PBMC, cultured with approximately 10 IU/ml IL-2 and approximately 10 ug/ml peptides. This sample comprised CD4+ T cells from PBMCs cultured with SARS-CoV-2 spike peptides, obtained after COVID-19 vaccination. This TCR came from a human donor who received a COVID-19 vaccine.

CDR3 DNA: TGCGCCAGCAGCTTGGAGGGAGATAATTCACCCCTCCACTTT. This codes for CASSLEGDNSPLHF. The chain combines TRBV5-1 with TRBJ1-6; no reliable D call. Deletions cut 0 bases from V and 5 bases from J, with 6 bases between. The germline V gene has CDR1 SGHRS and CDR2 YFSETQ. The CDR3 sequence is 14 residues long. The full variable domain, rest sourced from reference TRBV5-1 and TRBJ1-6, is KAGVTQTPRYLIKTRGQQVTLSCSPISGHRSVSWYQQTPGQGLQFLFEYFSETQRNKGNFPGRFSGRQFSNSRSEMNVSTLELGDSALYLCASSLEGDNSPLHFGNGTRLTVT.